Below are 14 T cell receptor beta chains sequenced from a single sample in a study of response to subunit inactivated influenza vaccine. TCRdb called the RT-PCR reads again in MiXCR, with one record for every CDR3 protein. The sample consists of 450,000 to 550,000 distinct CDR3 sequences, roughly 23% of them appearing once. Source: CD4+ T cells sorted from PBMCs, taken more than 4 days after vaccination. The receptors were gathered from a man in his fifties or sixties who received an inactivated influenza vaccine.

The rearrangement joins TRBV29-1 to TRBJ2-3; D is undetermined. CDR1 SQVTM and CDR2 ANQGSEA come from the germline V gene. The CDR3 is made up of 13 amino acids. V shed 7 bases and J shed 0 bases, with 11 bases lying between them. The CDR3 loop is CSAQQPSTDTQYF. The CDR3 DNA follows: TGCAGCGCACAACAGCCTAGCACAGATACGCAGTATTTT.

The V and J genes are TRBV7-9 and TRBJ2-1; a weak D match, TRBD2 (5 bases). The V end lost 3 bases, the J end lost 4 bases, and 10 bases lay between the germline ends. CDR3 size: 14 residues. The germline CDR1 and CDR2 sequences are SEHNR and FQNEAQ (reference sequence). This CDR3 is CASSFDYTYNEQFF. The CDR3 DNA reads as TGTGCCAGCAGCTTCGACTATACTTACAATGAGCAGTTCTTC.

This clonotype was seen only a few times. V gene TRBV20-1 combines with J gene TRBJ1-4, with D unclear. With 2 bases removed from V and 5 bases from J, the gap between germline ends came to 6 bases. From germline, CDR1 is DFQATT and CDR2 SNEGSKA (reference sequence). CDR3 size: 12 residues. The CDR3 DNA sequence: TGCAGTGCTAGATTGGGGAATGAAAAACTGTTTTTT. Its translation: CSARLGNEKLFF.

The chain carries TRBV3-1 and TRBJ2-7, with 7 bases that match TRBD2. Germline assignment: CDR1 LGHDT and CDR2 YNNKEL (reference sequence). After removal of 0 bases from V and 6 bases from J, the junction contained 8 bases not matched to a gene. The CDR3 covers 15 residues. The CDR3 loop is CASSQDLVGGREQYF. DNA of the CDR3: TGTGCCAGCAGCCAAGATCTTGTGGGAGGGCGCGAGCAGTACTTC.

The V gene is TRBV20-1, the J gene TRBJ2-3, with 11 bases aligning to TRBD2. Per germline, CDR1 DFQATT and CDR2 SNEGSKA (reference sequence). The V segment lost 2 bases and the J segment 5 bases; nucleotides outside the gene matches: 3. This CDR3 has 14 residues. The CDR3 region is CSARLLAGEDTQYF. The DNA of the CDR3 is TGCAGTGCTAGATTACTAGCGGGAGAAGATACGCAGTATTTT.

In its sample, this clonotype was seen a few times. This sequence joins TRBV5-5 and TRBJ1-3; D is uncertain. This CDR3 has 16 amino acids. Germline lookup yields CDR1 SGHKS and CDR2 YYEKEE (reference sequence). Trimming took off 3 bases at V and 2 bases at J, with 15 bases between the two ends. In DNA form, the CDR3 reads TGTGCCAGCAGCTCCCATCCCCGTGGGACTGGAAACACCATATATTTT. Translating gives CASSSHPRGTGNTIYF. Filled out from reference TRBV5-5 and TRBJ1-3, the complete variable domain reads DAGVTQSPTHLIKTRGQQVTLRCSPISGHKSVSWYQQVLGQGPQFIFQYYEKEERGRGNFPDRFSARQFPNYSSELNVNALLLGDSALYLCASSSHPRGTGNTIYFGEGSWLTVV.

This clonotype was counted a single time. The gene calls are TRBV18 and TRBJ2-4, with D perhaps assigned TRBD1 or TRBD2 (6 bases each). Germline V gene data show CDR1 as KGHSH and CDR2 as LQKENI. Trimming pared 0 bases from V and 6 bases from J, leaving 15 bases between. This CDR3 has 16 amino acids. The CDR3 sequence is CASSPPGTRRGNIQYF. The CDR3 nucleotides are TGTGCCAGCTCACCACCCGGGACAAGGAGGGGAAACATTCAGTACTTC.

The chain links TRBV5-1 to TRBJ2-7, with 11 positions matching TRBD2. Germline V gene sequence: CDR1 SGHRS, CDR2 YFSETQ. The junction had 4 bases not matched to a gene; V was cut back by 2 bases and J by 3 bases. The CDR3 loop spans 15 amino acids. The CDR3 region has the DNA TGCGCCAGCAGCTTCAGCGGGACTAGCGGCTACGAGCAGTACTTC. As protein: CASSFSGTSGYEQYF.

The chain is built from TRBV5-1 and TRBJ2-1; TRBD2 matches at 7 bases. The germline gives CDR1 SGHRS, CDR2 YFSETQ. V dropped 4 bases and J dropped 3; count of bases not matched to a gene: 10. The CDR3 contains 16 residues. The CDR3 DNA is TGCGCCAGCAGCCCCGCGGTGGCTAGCGGCTACAATGAGCAGTTCTTC. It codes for CASSPAVASGYNEQFF.

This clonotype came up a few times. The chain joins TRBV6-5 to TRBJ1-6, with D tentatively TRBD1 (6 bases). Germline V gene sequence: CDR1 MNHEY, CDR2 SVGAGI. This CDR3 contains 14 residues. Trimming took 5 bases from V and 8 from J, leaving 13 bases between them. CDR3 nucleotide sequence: TGTGCCAGCAGTACCCGACAGGCTCATTCACCCCTCCACTTT. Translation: CASSTRQAHSPLHF.

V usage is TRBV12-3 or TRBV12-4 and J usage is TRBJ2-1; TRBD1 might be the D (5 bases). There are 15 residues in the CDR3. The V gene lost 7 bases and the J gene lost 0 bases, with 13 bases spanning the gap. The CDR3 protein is CASNRAGNSYNEQFF. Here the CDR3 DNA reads TGTGCCAGCAACCGGGCAGGGAACTCCTACAATGAGCAGTTCTTC.

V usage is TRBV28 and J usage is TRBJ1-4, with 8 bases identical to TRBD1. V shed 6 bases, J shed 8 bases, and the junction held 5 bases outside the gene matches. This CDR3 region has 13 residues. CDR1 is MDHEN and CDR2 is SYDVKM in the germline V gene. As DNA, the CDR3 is TGTGCCAGCAGAACAGGGGGTGGGGAAAAACTGTTTTTT. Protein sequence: CASRTGGGEKLFF.

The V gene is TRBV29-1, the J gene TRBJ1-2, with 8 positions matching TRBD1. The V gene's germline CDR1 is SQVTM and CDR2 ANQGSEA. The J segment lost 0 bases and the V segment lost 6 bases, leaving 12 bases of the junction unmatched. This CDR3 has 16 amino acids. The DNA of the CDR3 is TGCAGCGTGAAGCCGGGACAGGCCTATTCTAACTATGGCTACACCTTC. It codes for CSVKPGQAYSNYGYTF.

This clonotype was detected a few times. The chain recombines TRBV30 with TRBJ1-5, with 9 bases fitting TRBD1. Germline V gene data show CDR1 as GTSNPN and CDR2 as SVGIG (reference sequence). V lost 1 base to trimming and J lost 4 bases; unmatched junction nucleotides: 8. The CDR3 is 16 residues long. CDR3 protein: CAWSATYGTGNQPQHF. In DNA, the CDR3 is TGTGCCTGGAGTGCGACCTACGGGACAGGGAATCAGCCCCAGCATTTT.